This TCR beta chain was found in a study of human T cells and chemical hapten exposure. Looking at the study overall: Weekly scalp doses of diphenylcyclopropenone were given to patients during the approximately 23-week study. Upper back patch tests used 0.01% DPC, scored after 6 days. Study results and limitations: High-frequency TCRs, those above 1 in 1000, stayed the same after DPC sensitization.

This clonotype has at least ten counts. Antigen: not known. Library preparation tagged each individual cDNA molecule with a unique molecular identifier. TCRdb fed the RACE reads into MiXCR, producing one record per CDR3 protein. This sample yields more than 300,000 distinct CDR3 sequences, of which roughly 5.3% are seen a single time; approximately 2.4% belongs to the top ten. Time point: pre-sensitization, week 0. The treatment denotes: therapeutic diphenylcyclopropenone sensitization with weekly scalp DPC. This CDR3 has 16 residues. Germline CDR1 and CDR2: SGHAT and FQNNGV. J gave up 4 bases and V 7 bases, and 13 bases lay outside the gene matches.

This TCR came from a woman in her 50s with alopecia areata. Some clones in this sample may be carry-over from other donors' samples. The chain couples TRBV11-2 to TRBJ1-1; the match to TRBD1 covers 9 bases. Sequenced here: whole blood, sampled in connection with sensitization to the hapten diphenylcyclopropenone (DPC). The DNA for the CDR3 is TGTGCCAGCACCCTGGTAACAGGGGGCCTGACCACTGAAGCTTTCTTT. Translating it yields CASTLVTGGLTTEAFF. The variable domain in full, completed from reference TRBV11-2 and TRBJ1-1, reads EAGVAQSPRYKIIEKRQSVAFWCNPISGHATLYWYQQILGQGPKLLIQFQNNGVVDDSQLPKDRFSAERLKGVDSTLKIQPAKLEDSAVYLCASTLVTGGLTTEAFFGQGTRLTVV.